One sample yielded the 27 T cell receptor beta chains listed below, sequenced in a study of graft-versus-host responses after intestinal transplantation. Using immunoSEQ multiplex PCR, the repertoire was profiled, and TCRdb retains in-frame clones only, with some absent. This sample yields almost 5,500 clones, of which about 29% are seen a single time; 5% to 6.5% belongs to the top ten. Sequencing used alloreactive CD4+ T cells from a mixed lymphocyte reaction culture, obtained before transplantation. Subset defined: CFSE-low proliferating T cells sorted from roughly 6-day pre-transplant mixed lymphocyte reaction (GvH or HvG direction). The receptor set was obtained from a human patient who was an organ donor for intestinal transplantation.

In this sample, this clone turned up a few times. V and J are TRBV18 and TRBJ1-4; the D gene is possibly TRBD1 (5 bases). The CDR3 has 14 amino acids. Germline CDR1 KGHSH, CDR2 LQKENI. Trimming pared 2 bases from V and 2 bases from J, leaving 6 bases between. DNA of the CDR3: TGTGCCAGCTCACCAGGGGCGACTAATGAAAAACTGTTTTTT. Its translation: CASSPGATNEKLFF.

As to this clone: Being one base from a much bigger clone, this may be a read error. The V and J genes are TRBV5-6 and TRBJ2-7, with 11 bases that match TRBD2. The J segment lost 1 base and the V segment lost 3 bases, leaving 6 bases of the junction unmatched. Germline lookup yields CDR1 SGHDT and CDR2 YYEEEE. There are 16 residues in the CDR3. The chain's CDR3 is CASSWVAGGPSYEQYF. The CDR3 DNA reads as TGTGCCAGCAGCTGGGTAGCGGGGGGGCCTTCCTACGAGCAGTACTTC.

V and J are TRBV5-4 and TRBJ1-1; D call uncertain. From germline, CDR1 is SGHNT and CDR2 YYREEE (reference sequence). This CDR3 region has 13 residues. V was clipped by 6 bases and J by 0 bases, with 9 bases between them. The CDR3 reads CASTWGLNTEAFF. In nucleotides, the CDR3 is TGTGCCAGCACATGGGGTCTGAACACTGAAGCTTTCTTT.

A few counts support this clone. This chain connects TRBV9 to TRBJ2-7, with 9 bases aligning to TRBD1. The CDR3 has 14 amino acids. Trimming took 0 bases from V and 3 from J; bases not matched to a gene: 1. Germline CDR1 reads SGDLS; CDR2 reads YYNGEE. The CDR3 bases are TGTGCCAGCAGCGTAGGACAGGGGGTCTACGAGCAGTACTTC. Its protein is CASSVGQGVYEQYF.

This clone was seen a handful of times. In nucleotides, the CDR3 is TGTGCCAGTAGTTTCCTCTACGGGACAGGCTCCTACGAGCAGTACTTC. It yields the protein CASSFLYGTGSYEQYF. V and J are TRBV19 and TRBJ2-7; 8 bases align to TRBD1. The germline gives CDR1 LNHDA, CDR2 SQIVND (reference sequence). The CDR3 loop spans 16 amino acids. J gave up 0 bases and V 5 bases, and 9 bases lay outside the gene matches.

A few counts support this clone. The J gene is TRBJ1-1, the V gene TRBV30, with D unclear. V was trimmed by 0 bases and J by 0 bases, leaving 11 bases between them. The CDR3 spans 15 residues. Germline CDR1 is GTSNPN and CDR2 is SVGIG (reference sequence). The CDR3 loop reads CAWSVWTAVNTEAFF. The DNA for the CDR3 is TGTGCCTGGAGTGTATGGACTGCTGTGAACACTGAAGCTTTCTTT.

CDR3 residues: CASSFPGGETQYF. CDR3 nucleotides: TGTGCCAGCAGCTTTCCGGGGGGAGAGACCCAGTACTTC. V and J are TRBV5-6 and TRBJ2-5; 7 bases map to TRBD2. Germline lookup yields CDR1 SGHDT and CDR2 YYEEEE. V dropped 2 bases and J dropped 4; count of bases not matched to a gene: 2. This CDR3 is 13 amino acids long.

This clone was seen more than once but under ten times. V and J are TRBV21-1 and TRBJ1-2. TRBV21-1 is a pseudogene. This CDR3 has 9 residues. CDR3 coding DNA: TGTGCCAGCAGCCCCGTCTACACCTTC. It yields the protein CASSPVYTF.

The V and J genes are TRBV10-3 and TRBJ2-5, with 9 bases that match TRBD1. The assigned J gene may be wrong: the sequence end matches TRBJ2-7 better. This CDR3 contains 13 residues. Germline CDR1 and CDR2: ENHRY and SYGVKD. Written as DNA, the CDR3 is TGTGCCATCAGTGCGCAGGGACAGGGCGAGCAGTACTTC. Its translation: CAISAQGQGEQYF.

In this sample, this clone turned up a few times. The chain recombines TRBV4-3 with TRBJ2-7, with 8 nucleotides matching TRBD1. Germline CDR1 is LGHNA and CDR2 is YSLEER. CDR3 length: 15 amino acids. The J segment lost 4 bases and the V segment lost 3 bases, leaving 8 bases of the junction unmatched. The chain's CDR3 is CASSHRTGSEYEQYF. The CDR3 DNA is TGCGCCAGCAGCCACCGGACAGGGTCGGAATACGAGCAGTACTTC.

The chain joins TRBV10-3 to TRBJ2-5; TRBD2 aligns across 8 bases. The CDR3 is made up of 13 amino acids. The ends lost 10 bases at V and 5 bases at J; junction bases unmatched: 9. From germline, CDR1 is ENHRY and CDR2 SYGVKD. The DNA of the CDR3 is TGTGCCACCCTTGCGGGAGGAGGTGAGACCCAGTACTTC. It translates to CATLAGGGETQYF.

The genes are TRBV6-9 and TRBJ2-2; 8 nucleotides agree with TRBD1. The J segment lost 4 bases and the V segment lost 3 bases, leaving 1 base of the junction unmatched. This CDR3 is 14 amino acids long. Germline CDR1 and CDR2: MNHGY and SVAAGI. CDR3 coding DNA: TGTGCCAGCAGTTACACAGGGGGCACCGGGGAGCTGTTTTTT. The encoded protein is CASSYTGGTGELFF.

This clone was counted between two and nine times. The chain couples TRBV11-3 to TRBJ2-3; the match to TRBD2 covers 15 bases. Germline CDR1 SGHNT, CDR2 YENEEA. The CDR3 totals 15 residues. The J segment lost 6 bases and the V segment lost 5 bases, leaving 3 bases of the junction unmatched. The DNA for the CDR3 is TGTGCCAGCAGCGGTGGGACTAGCGGGGGGGATACGCAGTATTTT. Its protein is CASSGGTSGGDTQYF.

In its sample, this clone was seen a few times. This chain uses TRBV6-6 with TRBJ2-2; D unresolved. V was trimmed by 0 bases and J by 7 bases, leaving 3 bases between them. This CDR3 spans 12 amino acids. Looked up from germline, CDR1 is MNHNY and CDR2 is SVGAGI (reference sequence). CDR3 sequence (DNA): TGTGCCAGCAGTTACTCGGGCGGGGAGCTGTTTTTT. Protein sequence: CASSYSGGELFF.

The chain's CDR3 is CASSFGTNYEQYF. In nucleotides, the CDR3 is TGTGCCAGCAGCTTCGGGACAAACTACGAGCAGTACTTC. The rearrangement links TRBV11-3 to TRBJ2-7; tentative D call: TRBD1 (6 bases). In germline, CDR1 is SGHNT, CDR2 YENEEA. V lost 3 bases and J lost 3, with 9 bases in between. CDR3 length equals 13 residues.

The V call is TRBV7-9, the J call TRBJ2-5; 8 bases map to TRBD2. Germline CDR1 reads SEHNR; CDR2 reads FQNEAQ (reference sequence). This CDR3 has 13 residues. V lost 2 bases and J lost 4; bases outside the gene matches: 0. The CDR3 protein is CASSLLAGETQYF. The CDR3, as DNA: TGTGCCAGCAGCTTACTAGCGGGAGAGACCCAGTACTTC.

The chain is built from TRBV6-1 and TRBJ2-7, with D perhaps TRBD2 (6 bases). Germline assignment: CDR1 MNHNS and CDR2 SASEGT. CDR3 length equals 13 residues. Trimming removed 6 bases at V and 2 bases at J, with 11 bases between. This chain's CDR3 is CASRKGLAYEQYF. The CDR3 DNA sequence: TGTGCCAGCAGAAAGGGACTTGCCTACGAGCAGTACTTC.

The chain carries TRBV6-1 and TRBJ2-1; a possible D gene is TRBD2 (6 bases). The germline gives CDR1 MNHNS, CDR2 SASEGT. Trimming stripped 4 bases from V and 9 bases from J, with 19 bases between. The CDR3 is 15 residues long. The CDR3 DNA is TGTGCCAGCAGTGTATATCCCCCGGGGGTAGGTGAGCAGTTCTTC. Translation: CASSVYPPGVGEQFF.

The chain combines TRBV5-4 with TRBJ2-5; no clear D. V dropped 3 bases and J dropped 2 bases, with 14 bases sitting between them. There are 15 residues in the CDR3. Germline-derived CDR1 and CDR2 are SGHNT and YYREEE (reference sequence). This CDR3 is CASSWEGLGQETQYF. As DNA, the CDR3 is TGTGCCAGCAGCTGGGAAGGGCTAGGACAAGAGACCCAGTACTTC.

Only a few counts were recorded for this clone. V is TRBV6-6 and J is TRBJ2-4, with 9 bases matching TRBD1. The CDR3 extends over 16 amino acids. Germline CDR1 MNHNY, CDR2 SVGAGI (reference sequence). Trimming removed 2 bases from V and 1 base from J; junction bases left unmatched: 3. The DNA for the CDR3 is TGTGCCAGCAGTTACGTACAGGGGGCTGCCAAAAACATTCAGTACTTC. This sequence encodes CASSYVQGAAKNIQYF.

This clone is categorized as medium-sized (0.01 to 0.1%). The chain couples TRBV5-4 to TRBJ2-5; the D gene could be TRBD1 or TRBD2 (5 bases each). Per germline, CDR1 SGHNT and CDR2 YYREEE (reference sequence). V lost 3 bases, J lost 3 bases, and 12 bases lay in between. The CDR3 runs 14 residues. This CDR3 is CASSSVGTKETQYF. Written as DNA, the CDR3 is TGTGCCAGCAGCTCCGTGGGGACCAAAGAGACCCAGTACTTC.

V usage is TRBV5-4 and J usage is TRBJ1-6; D remains unclear. Trimming left V 4 bases short and J 0 bases short, with 8 bases between. The CDR3 has 15 amino acids. From germline, CDR1 is SGHNT and CDR2 YYREEE (reference sequence). The CDR3 sequence is CASSDRSSYNSPLHF. DNA for the CDR3: TGTGCCAGCAGCGATAGGAGCTCCTATAATTCACCCCTCCACTTT. Full variable domain (remainder filled in from reference TRBV5-4 and TRBJ1-6): ETGVTQSPTHLIKTRGQQVTLRCSSQSGHNTVSWYQQALGQGPQFIFQYYREEENGRGNFPPRFSGLQFPNYSSELNVNALELDDSALYLCASSDRSSYNSPLHFGNGTRLTVT.

In its sample, this clone ranks as large. Other nucleotide sequences in the sample specify the same CDR3. The V call is TRBV19, the J call TRBJ2-7; 7 bases are shared with TRBD2. Germline-derived CDR1 and CDR2 are LNHDA and SQIVND (reference sequence). The CDR3 runs 12 residues. With V trimmed by 7 bases and J by 0 bases, 0 bases remained unmatched. In DNA form, the CDR3 reads TGTGCCAGTACTAGCGGCTCCTACGAGCAGTACTTC. This sequence encodes CASTSGSYEQYF.

This clone turned up a few times. The chain is built from TRBV5-6 and TRBJ2-3; TRBD1 agrees at 9 bases. Trimming at V came to 3 bases and at J to 3 bases, leaving 8 bases not matched to a gene. The CDR3 spans 16 residues. CDR1 and CDR2 from the germline V gene are SGHDT and YYEEEE. The CDR3 here is CASSWIPGQGTDTQYF. The CDR3 DNA reads TGTGCCAGCAGCTGGATTCCGGGACAGGGAACAGATACGCAGTATTTT.

The CDR3 DNA sequence: TGTGCCAGCAGTTTATCGTACTATCCCTGGGAGGATACGCAGTATTTT. Translating it yields CASSLSYYPWEDTQYF. The J gene is TRBJ2-3, the V gene TRBV27; tentative D call: TRBD2 (5 bases). Germline lookup yields CDR1 MNHEY and CDR2 SMNVEV (reference sequence). The CDR3 length is 16 residues. V was pared by 0 bases and J by 6 bases, with 16 bases between.

Notes on this clone: In the same sample, other DNA sequences code for this CDR3. The CDR3 DNA is TGTGCCAGCAGCTTCGTAGGGGGGTCGGGGTCCTACGAGCAGTACTTC. Residues: CASSFVGGSGSYEQYF. This chain links TRBV11-2 with TRBJ2-7, with D perhaps TRBD1 or TRBD2 (6 bases each). Trimming stripped 3 bases from V and 1 base from J, with 16 bases between. The CDR3 consists of 16 residues. Germline V gene sequence: CDR1 SGHAT, CDR2 FQNNGV.

This clone was recorded a few times. The rearrangement uses TRBV7-2 and TRBJ2-1, with a weak D call TRBD1 (6 bases). CDR1 is SGHTA and CDR2 is FQGNSA in the germline V gene. The CDR3 has 14 residues. Trimming removed 1 base at V and 7 bases at J, with 11 bases between. CDR3 DNA: TGTGCCAGCAGCTTAGGCCGAACAGGGAATGAGCAGTTCTTC. Amino acids: CASSLGRTGNEQFF. Looking up the rest from reference TRBV7-2 and TRBJ2-1 gives the full variable domain: GAGVSQSPSNKVTEKGKDVELRCDPISGHTALYWYRQSLGQGLEFLIYFQGNSAPDKSGLPSDRFSAERTGGSVSTLTIQRTQQEDSAVYLCASSLGRTGNEQFFGPGTRLTVL.